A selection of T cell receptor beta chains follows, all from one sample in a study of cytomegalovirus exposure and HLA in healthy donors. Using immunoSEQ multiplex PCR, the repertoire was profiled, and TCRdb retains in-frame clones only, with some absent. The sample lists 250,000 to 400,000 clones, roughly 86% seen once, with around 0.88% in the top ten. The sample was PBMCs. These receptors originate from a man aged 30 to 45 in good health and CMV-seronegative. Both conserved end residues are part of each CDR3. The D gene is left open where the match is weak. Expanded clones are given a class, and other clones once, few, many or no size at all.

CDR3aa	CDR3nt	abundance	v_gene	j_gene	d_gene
CASSHGQSFSGNTIYF	TGTGCCAGCAGCCATGGACAGTCTTTCTCTGGAAACACCATATATTTT	.	TRBV7-9	TRBJ1-3	.
CASSLEVRGRGSHNEQFF	TGTGCCAGCAGTTTAGAGGTCAGGGGGCGCGGGTCCCACAATGAGCAGTTCTTC	.	TRBV27	TRBJ2-1	TRBD1
CASSLQGAGWYGYTF	TGTGCCAGCAGCTTACAGGGGGCAGGATGGTATGGCTACACCTTC	.	TRBV7-8	TRBJ1-2	TRBD1
CASSSSPWGTSSYNEQFF	TGTGCCAGCAGCTCCTCTCCTTGGGGCACCAGCTCCTACAATGAGCAGTTCTTC	few	TRBV5-5	TRBJ2-1	.
CASSIVGGGLETQYF	TGTGCCAGTAGTATCGTTGGCGGGGGTTTGGAGACCCAGTACTTC	.	TRBV19	TRBJ2-5	TRBD2
CASWEGGVAYTF	TGTGCCAGCTGGGAAGGGGGAGTCGCCTACACCTTC	.	TRBV6-5	TRBJ1-2	.
CASSIRGNTEAFF	TGTGCCAGTAGTATCCGGGGAAACACTGAAGCTTTCTTT	few	TRBV19	TRBJ1-1	.
CASGFGGDQPQHF	TGTGCTAGTGGTTTTGGGGGGGATCAGCCCCAGCATTTT	.	TRBV12-5	TRBJ1-5	.
CASSQGPTYEQYF	TGCGCCAGCAGCCAAGGGCCGACCTACGAGCAGTACTTC	.	TRBV4-1	TRBJ2-7	.
CASSFGPGTGVFYEQYF	TGTGCCAGCAGCTTTGGCCCTGGGACAGGGGTCTTCTACGAGCAGTACTTC	.	TRBV13	TRBJ2-7	TRBD1
CATSNGGASGNTIYF	TGTGCCACCAGCAACGGCGGGGCCTCTGGAAACACCATATATTTT	.	TRBV15	TRBJ1-3	.
CASSLDGTVNTEAFF	TGTGCCAGCAGCCTGGATGGGACAGTGAACACTGAAGCTTTCTTT	.	TRBV5-4	TRBJ1-1	TRBD1
CASSGQYFSTDTQYF	TGTGCCAGCAGTGGACAGTATTTTAGCACAGATACGCAGTATTTT	.	TRBV2	TRBJ2-3	.
CASSQGASIYEQYF	TGCGCCAGCAGCCAAGGGGCTTCCATCTACGAGCAGTACTTC	.	TRBV4-1	TRBJ2-7	.
CASSEQRNTEAFF	TGTGCCAGCAGCGAACAAAGGAACACTGAAGCTTTCTTT	once	TRBV7-7	TRBJ1-1	.
CASIGSGSGNEKLFF	TGTGCCAGCATTGGATCAGGGTCTGGTAATGAAAAACTGTTTTTT	.	TRBV6-7	TRBJ1-4	.
CASSSGQGNEAFF	TGTGCCAGCAGTTCTGGACAGGGCAATGAAGCTTTCTTT	.	TRBV6-5	TRBJ1-1	TRBD1
CASSTLADEQFF	TGTGCCAGCAGCACTCTAGCGGATGAGCAGTTCTTC	.	TRBV6-6	TRBJ2-1	TRBD2
CASSQGGRGTGGYEQYF	TGCGCCAGCAGCCAAGGAGGGCGAGGGACAGGGGGCTACGAGCAGTACTTC	.	TRBV4-1	TRBJ2-7	TRBD1
CATSRGGQSRGYTF	TGTGCCACCAGCAGAGGAGGACAGTCTCGGGGCTACACCTTC	.	TRBV15	TRBJ1-2	.
CASSRTTGGVPGYTF	TGCGCCAGCAGCCGAACGACAGGGGGCGTTCCTGGCTACACCTTC	.	TRBV4-3	TRBJ1-2	TRBD1
CASTETGEKLFF	TGTGCCAGCACCGAAACAGGCGAAAAACTGTTTTTT	.	TRBV7-9	TRBJ1-4	.
CASSIIGPTGEKLFF	TGTGCCAGTAGTATAATCGGCCCGACAGGGGAAAAACTGTTTTTT	.	TRBV19	TRBJ1-4	TRBD1
CASSSSLAGANTDTQYF	TGTGCCAGCAGCTCATCCCTAGCGGGGGCAAACACAGATACGCAGTATTTT	.	TRBV7-9	TRBJ2-3	TRBD2
CASRGQKPHRNGETQYF	TGTGCCAGCAGGGGGCAGAAGCCCCATCGCAACGGAGAGACCCAGTACTTC	.	TRBV7-9	TRBJ2-5	.
CASSQDRSGGVSYNEQFF	TGTGCCAGCAGCCAAGATCGCAGCGGGGGGGTCTCCTACAATGAGCAGTTCTTC	.	TRBV4-2	TRBJ2-1	TRBD2
CASSLSMNQPQHF	TGCGCCAGCAGTTTAAGCATGAATCAGCCCCAGCATTTT	.	TRBV4-1	TRBJ1-5	.
CASSRQWGKTGELFF	TGTGCCAGCAGCCGACAGTGGGGAAAAACCGGGGAGCTGTTTTTT	.	TRBV5-4	TRBJ2-2	.
CASGRQGEAFF	TGTGCCAGCGGTAGGCAGGGCGAAGCTTTCTTT	.	TRBV6-5	TRBJ1-1	.
CASSYSGRGDYGYTF	TGTGCCAGCAGTTACTCGGGGAGGGGGGACTATGGCTACACCTTC	.	TRBV6-6	TRBJ1-2	.
CASSQDMEDPSYEQYF	TGTGCCAGCAGCCAAGATATGGAGGACCCCTCCTACGAGCAGTACTTC	.	TRBV4-2	TRBJ2-7	.
CAIRASSGGNQETQYF	TGTGCCATCAGAGCCTCTAGCGGGGGGAACCAAGAGACCCAGTACTTC	.	TRBV10-3	TRBJ2-5	TRBD2
CASSPQRGNYGYTF	TGTGCCAGCTCACCACAACGGGGGAACTATGGCTACACCTTC	.	TRBV18	TRBJ1-2	.
CASRGGAGSYNEQFF	TGTGCCAGCAGGGGGGGGGCGGGCTCCTACAATGAGCAGTTCTTC	.	TRBV27	TRBJ2-1	.
CASSTRRPAGEQDTQYF	TGTGCCAGCAGCACAAGACGGCCAGCGGGGGAACAAGATACGCAGTATTTT	.	TRBV11-2	TRBJ2-3	TRBD2
CASSLTVKKANEQFF	TGTGCCAGCAGTCTAACAGTCAAAAAAGCCAATGAGCAGTTCTTC	.	TRBV2	TRBJ2-1	.
CASSKGQGDGYTF	TGTGCCAGCAGTAAAGGACAGGGCGATGGCTACACCTTC	few	TRBV6-5	TRBJ1-2	TRBD1
CASSPMEGGGELFF	TGCGCCAGCAGCCCCATGGAGGGAGGAGGGGAGCTGTTTTTT	.	TRBV4-3	TRBJ2-2	.
CASSPPGQRPGYGYTF	TGTGCCAGCAGTCCTCCCGGACAGCGTCCTGGATATGGCTACACCTTC	.	TRBV6-6	TRBJ1-2	.
CASSYRRGPLHF	TGTGCCAGCAGTTACCGCAGGGGGCCCCTCCACTTT	.	TRBV6-5	TRBJ1-6	TRBD1
CASSPSPTGIPGGYTF	TGTGCCAGCAGCCCCAGTCCGACAGGGATCCCCGGGGGCTACACCTTC	.	TRBV7-2	TRBJ1-2	TRBD1
CASSFSATAQYF	TGTGCCAGCAGCTTCAGCGCCACGGCCCAGTACTTC	.	TRBV5-6	TRBJ2-5	.
CASSLMTGGLSYEQYF	TGCGCCAGCAGCCTGATGACAGGGGGTCTCTCCTACGAGCAGTACTTC	.	TRBV5-1	TRBJ2-7	TRBD1
CASSLTRDRPKNIQYF	TGTGCCAGCAGCTTAACGCGGGACAGGCCTAAAAACATTCAGTACTTC	.	TRBV11-2	TRBJ2-4	TRBD1
CASSLGAGINQPQHF	TGTGCCAGCAGCTTAGGAGCAGGGATCAATCAGCCCCAGCATTTT	.	TRBV7-6	TRBJ1-5	.
CASSVDLAGGPDTQYF	TGTGCCAGCAGCGTAGATTTAGCGGGGGGCCCAGATACGCAGTATTTT	.	TRBV9	TRBJ2-3	TRBD2
CASSEFRVSGEKLFF	TGTGCCAGCAGTGAATTCCGGGTCTCCGGGGAAAAACTGTTTTTT	.	TRBV25-1	TRBJ1-4	.
CASSYSGGDTEAFF	TGTGCCAGCAGTTACAGTGGGGGGGACACTGAAGCTTTCTTT	.	TRBV11-2	TRBJ1-1	.
CASSLVLAGTPYF	TGTGCCAGCAGCTTGGTTCTAGCGGGGACTCCGTACTTC	.	TRBV5-6	TRBJ2-7	TRBD2
CASSLSAASFYEQYF	TGTGCCAGCAGTTTATCGGCGGCCAGCTTCTACGAGCAGTACTTC	.	TRBV27	TRBJ2-7	.
CASSPQQGTEQFF	TGTGCCAGCAGCCCCCAACAGGGTACTGAGCAGTTCTTC	.	TRBV7-2	TRBJ2-1	.
CASSHGGRLTDTQYF	TGCGCCAGCAGCCATGGAGGCAGGTTGACAGATACGCAGTATTTT	.	TRBV5-1	TRBJ2-3	.
CASSLIGGGEANYGYTF	TGTGCCAGCTCCCTTATCGGGGGGGGAGAAGCTAACTATGGCTACACCTTC	.	TRBV27	TRBJ1-2	.
CASSPRAGTTEKLFF	TGTGCCAGCTCACCACGAGCCGGGACAACTGAAAAACTGTTTTTT	.	TRBV18	TRBJ1-4	.
CSANGGAGGANVLTF	TGCAGCGCGAACGGCGGTGCGGGAGGGGCCAACGTCCTGACTTTC	.	TRBV29-1	TRBJ2-6	.
CASSRGQGLSYEQYF	TGTGCCAGCAGCCGGGGACAGGGACTCTCCTACGAGCAGTACTTC	.	TRBV9	TRBJ2-7	TRBD1
CASSQDISDSLYEQYF	TGTGCCAGCAGCCAAGATATTTCAGACAGCCTCTACGAGCAGTACTTC	.	TRBV4-2	TRBJ2-7	.
CASRPHQGTEAFF	TGTGCCAGCCGACCTCACCAGGGAACTGAAGCTTTCTTT	.	TRBV28	TRBJ1-1	.
CASSERYRGKDTEAFF	TGTGCCAGCAGTGAACGTTACAGGGGCAAGGACACTGAAGCTTTCTTT	.	TRBV27	TRBJ1-1	TRBD1
CASSLTGSYNEQFF	TGTGCCAGCAGTTTGACAGGCTCCTACAATGAGCAGTTCTTC	.	TRBV27	TRBJ2-1	.